This T cell receptor (beta chain) was retrieved from a study of blood T cell repertoires in COVID-19. Study details: The United States, Italy and Spain supplied acute and convalescent COVID-19 samples.

In this sample, this clone turned up once. CDR3 length: 15 amino acids. Germline assignment: CDR1 LNHDA and CDR2 SQIVND (reference sequence). Trimming removed 6 bases from V and 1 base from J; junction bases left unmatched: 7. Authors' processing steps: Using reference gene primer amplification, nucleated cell counts were estimated. Data came from immunoSEQ multiplex PCR; TCRdb stores just in-frame clones and leaves some out. D and trimming were read from the DNA, whereas the V and J calls and clone size are those reported in that table. The sample records 150,000 to 200,000 clones, about 86% being singletons.

The receptor's source is a middle-aged man with active or convalescent COVID-19. The sequencing input was peripheral blood. This sequence joins TRBV19 and TRBJ1-1; the match to TRBD1 covers 8 bases. The CDR3 spells CASRPTGDSNTEAFF. The CDR3 DNA reads as TGTGCCAGTAGACCGACAGGGGACTCGAACACTGAAGCTTTCTTT.